A selection of T cell receptor beta chains follows, all from one sample in a study of T cell repertoires in cytomegalovirus infection. The antigens for these receptors are not known. TCRdb recomputed calls from the reads with MiXCR, one row per CDR3 protein. The sample records 900,000 to 950,000 distinct CDR3 sequences, under 40% being singletons. The material sequenced was cultured CD8+ T cells from PBMCs, taken from culture after CMV antigen stimulation. These receptors were collected from a human donor in good health (CMV status not recorded). Some clones in this sample may be carry-over from other donors' samples. Both conserved end residues are trimmed from each CDR3. Each record gives: CDR3 protein, V gene.

CDR3 protein: ASEVAGTFMNTEAF
V gene: TRBV2

CDR3 protein: ASSLETALQETQY
V gene: TRBV7-2

CDR3 protein: ASSALTTGGMGNQPQH
V gene: TRBV27

CDR3 protein: ASSLYRIEAEAF
V gene: TRBV28

CDR3 protein: SAIQGDEAF
V gene: TRBV20-1

CDR3 protein: ASSSLGGTGELF
V gene: TRBV7-7

CDR3 protein: ASSQSNRAHEQY
V gene: TRBV14

CDR3 protein: ASGSGGFMNTEAF
V gene: TRBV12-5

CDR3 protein: ASTAGRGGNQPQH
V gene: TRBV6-1

CDR3 protein: ASSTRTESNTGELF
V gene: TRBV4-1

CDR3 protein: ASLSHLDGYT
V gene: TRBV27

CDR3 protein: ASSVDLRQKHNEQF
V gene: TRBV9

CDR3 protein: ASSLGWTASEQY
V gene: TRBV5-1

CDR3 protein: ASSPAGQVNTGELF
V gene: TRBV7-9

CDR3 protein: ATRWTVYTEAF
V gene: TRBV27

CDR3 protein: ASSSGGDYNEQF
V gene: TRBV7-3

CDR3 protein: ASSLSFSGNTIY
V gene: TRBV7-9

CDR3 protein: ATPHEGGYT
V gene: TRBV28

CDR3 protein: SVTGTDNSPLH
V gene: TRBV20-1

CDR3 protein: ASSQITSGGATQY
V gene: TRBV4-1

CDR3 protein: ASSYGVLNYGYT
V gene: TRBV6-6

CDR3 protein: SVWTQTNEQF
V gene: TRBV29-1

CDR3 protein: ASSSPGTSDSNQPQH
V gene: TRBV7-8

CDR3 protein: SARETGGGKETQY
V gene: TRBV20-1

CDR3 protein: ASSPSRGVKTQY
V gene: TRBV27

CDR3 protein: ASSPAFTDYGYT
V gene: TRBV7-6

CDR3 protein: ASSLASDRVLSYGYT
V gene: TRBV7-6

CDR3 protein: ASSTQGVEQF
V gene: TRBV6-1

CDR3 protein: VSNLPRDRPNTGELF
V gene: TRBV7-9